This T cell receptor (beta chain) was recovered during a study of blood T cell repertoires in COVID-19. Study-wide context: T cells, B-cell-depleted T cells, or PBMCs provided the cDNA or gDNA that served as material.

CDR1 is MGHDK, CDR2 SYGVNS, per germline. The CDR3 consists of 11 residues. V lost 8 bases and J 4 bases, leaving 8 bases between the germline ends. Participant reports of clinical history set cohort assignment. Authors' methods: For nucleated cells, counts were estimated from reference gene primer amplification. The data were produced by immunoSEQ multiplex PCR, yet TCRdb's version contains in-frame clones alone and is incomplete. V, J and clone size are those of that table, while D and trimming were read from the DNA. Of 200,000 to 250,000 clones in the sample, around nine tenths are singletons; the top ten hold 9.5% to 14%.

The receptor was derived from a man aged 25-40 years who had recovered from COVID-19. V and J are TRBV25-1 and TRBJ1-2, with a possible D match to TRBD1 (6 bases). Sequences were obtained from PBMCs or T cells enriched from blood (not recorded which). The CDR3 reads CASGDIYGYTF. The CDR3 DNA is TGTGCCAGCGGGGACATCTATGGCTACACCTTC.